These 5 T cell receptor beta chains were sequenced from one sample in a study of blood T cell repertoires in COVID-19. The table came from immunoSEQ multiplex PCR; TCRdb's copy has only in-frame clones and leaves some out. The sample includes 140,000 or so clones, roughly 80% of them seen just once. Input material: PBMCs or T cells enriched from blood (not recorded which). All receptors derive from a middle-aged woman who had recovered from COVID-19.

This CDR3 reads CASRGRGETQYF. DNA of the CDR3: TGTGCCAGCAGGGGGAGAGGGGAGACCCAGTACTTC. V is TRBV2 and J is TRBJ2-5; D possibly corresponds to TRBD2 (5 bases). V was pared by 6 bases and J by 5 bases, with 10 bases between. The CDR3 consists of 12 residues. Germline loops: CDR1 SNHLY, CDR2 FYNNEI.

The rearrangement joins TRBV15 to TRBJ2-5; D may be TRBD1 (6 bases). Trimming took off 4 bases at V and 2 bases at J, with 14 bases between the two ends. Germline CDR1 is LNHNV and CDR2 is YYDKDF (reference sequence). The length of the CDR3 is 15 residues. CDR3 DNA sequence: TGTGCCACCAGCAAGACAGGTTTACTGCAAGAGACCCAGTACTTC. Its translation: CATSKTGLLQETQYF. The whole variable domain, filled in from reference TRBV15 and TRBJ2-5, reads DAMVIQNPRYQVTQFGKPVTLSCSQTLNHNVMYWYQQKSSQAPKLLFHYYDKDFNNEADTPDNFQSRRPNTSFCFLDIRSPGLGDTAMYLCATSKTGLLQETQYFGPGTRLLVL.

The rearrangement uses TRBV7-3 and TRBJ2-1, with D tentatively TRBD1 (7 bases). Trimming removed 4 bases from V and 0 bases from J, with 10 bases in between. There are 15 residues in the CDR3. Germline values: CDR1 SGHTA, CDR2 FQGTGA. CDR3 amino acids: CASSSQGGSYNEQFF. CDR3 coding DNA: TGTGCCAGCAGCTCCCAGGGGGGCTCCTACAATGAGCAGTTCTTC.

This clone was seen a single time. This chain uses TRBV6-6 with TRBJ1-6; D is uncertain. CDR1 and CDR2 (germline): MNHNY, SVGAGI (reference sequence). The CDR3 is 14 amino acids. V was cut by 6 bases and J by 14 bases, with 20 bases left in between. CDR3 amino acids: CASSPREAAWTLHF. The CDR3 DNA reads TGTGCCAGCAGCCCCCGGGAGGCTGCATGGACCCTCCACTTT.

This clone was seen once. The rearrangement uses TRBV24-1 and TRBJ2-3; possibly TRBD1 for D (6 bases). The CDR3 covers 12 residues. Trimming shortened V by 6 bases and J by 14 bases, and 17 bases separated the two germline ends. Germline lookup yields CDR1 KGHDR and CDR2 SFDVKD. The CDR3 spells CATSNVGARLYF. CDR3 coding DNA: TGTGCCACCAGTAACGTGGGGGCTCGGCTGTATTTT.